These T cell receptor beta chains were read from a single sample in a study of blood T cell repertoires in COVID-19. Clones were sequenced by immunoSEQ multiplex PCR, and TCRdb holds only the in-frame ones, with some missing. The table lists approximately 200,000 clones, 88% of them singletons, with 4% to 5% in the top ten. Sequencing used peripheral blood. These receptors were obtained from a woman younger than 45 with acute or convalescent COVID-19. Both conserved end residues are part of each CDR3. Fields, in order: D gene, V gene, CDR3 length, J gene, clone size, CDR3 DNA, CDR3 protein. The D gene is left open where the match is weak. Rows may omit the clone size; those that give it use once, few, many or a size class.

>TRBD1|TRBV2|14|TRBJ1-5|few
TGTGCCAGCAGGGAGGGACAGGGGATTCAGCCCCAGCATTTT
CASREGQGIQPQHF
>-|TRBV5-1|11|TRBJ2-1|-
TGCGCCAGCCCATCCTACAATGAGCAGTTCTTC
CASPSYNEQFF
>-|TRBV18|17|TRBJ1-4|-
TGTGCCAGCTCAGTCTTCTCATTACCGGGAACTAATGAAAAACTGTTTTTT
CASSVFSLPGTNEKLFF
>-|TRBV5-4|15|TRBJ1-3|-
TGTGCCAGCAGCCCGACACCGAGCTCTGGAAACACCATATATTTT
CASSPTPSSGNTIYF
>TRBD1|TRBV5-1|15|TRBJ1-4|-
TGCGCCAGCAGCGAAGGGACAGGGCTTATGAGAAAACTGTTTTTT
CASSEGTGLMRKLFF
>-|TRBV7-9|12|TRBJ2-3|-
TGTGCCAGCAGCTTAGACTCAGATACGCAGTATTTT
CASSLDSDTQYF
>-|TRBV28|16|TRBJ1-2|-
TGTGCCAGCAGGGGAGAAAGACCGGGACAACGCTATGGCTACACCTTC
CASRGERPGQRYGYTF
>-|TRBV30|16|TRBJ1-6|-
TGTGCCTGGAGTGTATCGGGTAGGGGTCAAAATTCACCCCTCCACTTT
CAWSVSGRGQNSPLHF
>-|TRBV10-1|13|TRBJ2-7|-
TGCGCCAGCAGTGCCGTGGGGGCATACGAGCAGTACTTC
CASSAVGAYEQYF
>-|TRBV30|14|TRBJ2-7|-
TGTGCCTGGAGTGCGAACGGGGAACACTACGGGCAGTACTTC
CAWSANGEHYGQYF
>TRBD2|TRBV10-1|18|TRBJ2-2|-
TGCGCCAGCAGAGCGGGACTAGCGGGAGAAACGAACACCGGGGAGCTGTTTTTT
CASRAGLAGETNTGELFF
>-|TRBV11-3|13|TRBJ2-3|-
TGTGCCAGCAGCTCATTTGTGTTAGATACGCAGTATTTT
CASSSFVLDTQYF
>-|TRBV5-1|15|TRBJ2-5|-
TGCGCCAGCAGCTTGCACTCTCAAGGAGGAGAGACCCAGTACTTC
CASSLHSQGGETQYF
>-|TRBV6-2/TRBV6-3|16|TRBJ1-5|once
TGTGCCAGCAGTTACTCGAGAGACAGAGGAGACCAGCCCCAGCATTTT
CASSYSRDRGDQPQHF
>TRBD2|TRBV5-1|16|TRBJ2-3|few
TGCGCCAGCAGAATACCCCTAGCGGGAGAGGAAGATACGCAGTATTTT
CASRIPLAGEEDTQYF
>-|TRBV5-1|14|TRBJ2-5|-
TGCGCCAGCGGGCCCGGACAGCCAAGAGAGACCCAGTACTTC
CASGPGQPRETQYF
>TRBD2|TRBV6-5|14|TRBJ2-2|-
TGTGCCACAGAACCGGGACTAACCCACCGGGAGCTGTTTTTT
CATEPGLTHRELFF
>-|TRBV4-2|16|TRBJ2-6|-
TGTGCCAGCAGCCAAGATCAGTCGACTGGGGCCAACGTCCTGACTTTC
CASSQDQSTGANVLTF
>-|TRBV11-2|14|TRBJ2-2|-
TGTGCCAGCAGCTTACCAGGGAACACCGGGGAGCTGTTTTTT
CASSLPGNTGELFF
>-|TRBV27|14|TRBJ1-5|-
TGTGCCAGCAGTTTAGAACGGACGGGGCAGCCCCAGCATTTT
CASSLERTGQPQHF
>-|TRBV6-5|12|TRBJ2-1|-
TGTGCCAGCAGGGCAGGGAAGGGTGAGCAGTTCTTC
CASRAGKGEQFF
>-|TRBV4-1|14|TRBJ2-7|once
TGCGCCAGCAGCCAGAACAGGGAAGGCTACGAGCAGTACTTC
CASSQNREGYEQYF
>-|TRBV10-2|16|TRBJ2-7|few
TGCGCCAGCCTCTGGTCGGATAGGCGGAGAGCTCGGGAGCAGTACTTC
CASLWSDRRRAREQYF
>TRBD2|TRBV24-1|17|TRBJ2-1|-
TGTGCCACCAGTGCCCCTGGGGGGGGAGTGGGCCAGAATGAGCAGTTCTTC
CATSAPGGGVGQNEQFF
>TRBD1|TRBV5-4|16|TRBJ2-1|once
TGTGCCAGCAGCTTGGCGGGGTCAGGGGGCTACAATGAGCAGTTCTTC
CASSLAGSGGYNEQFF
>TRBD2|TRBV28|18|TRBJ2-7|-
TGTGCCAGCAGTCCTCCTTCTGGGACTAGCGGGAGCGTCTACGAGCAGTACTTC
CASSPPSGTSGSVYEQYF
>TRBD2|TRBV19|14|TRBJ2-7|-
TGTGCCAGTAGTTCTCGCGGGAGTCCCTACGAGCAGTACTTC
CASSSRGSPYEQYF
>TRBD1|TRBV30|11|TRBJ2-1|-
TGTGCCTCGAGGACAGGCTGGGAGCAGTTCTTC
CASRTGWEQFF
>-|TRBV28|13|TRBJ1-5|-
TGTGCCAGCAGTTTAGTAGATAATCAGCCCCAGCATTTT
CASSLVDNQPQHF
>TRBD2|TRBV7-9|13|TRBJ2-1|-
TGTGCCAGCCGGGCTAGCGGTTACAATGAGCAGTTCTTC
CASRASGYNEQFF
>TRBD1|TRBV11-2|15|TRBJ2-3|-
TGTGCCAGCAGCTTAGGGACAGGGGTCACAGATACGCAGTATTTT
CASSLGTGVTDTQYF
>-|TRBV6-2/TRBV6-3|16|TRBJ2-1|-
TGTGCCAGCAGTTACGGGGCGGGACGGGGGACCGATGAGCAGTTCTTC
CASSYGAGRGTDEQFF
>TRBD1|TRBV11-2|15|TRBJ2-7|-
TGTGCCAGCAGCTTAGATCCGACAGGGGAGTACGAGCAGTACTTC
CASSLDPTGEYEQYF